This paragraph covers one T cell receptor beta chain sequence. Antigen unknown. The source of the sample is a study of CD8 T cells in ankylosing spondylitis. Study-level points and caveats: Ankylosing spondylitis blood appeared to carry a characteristic TCR beta motif of under ten highly homologous variants. CD8+ by phenotype, disease-linked clones were relatively rare in peripheral blood.

Quantitative 5'-RACE with molecular barcodes produced the TCR beta libraries. TCRdb reprocessed the 5' RACE reads via MiXCR and lists one record per CDR3 protein. The sample has fewer than 650,000 distinct CDR3 sequences, over 9.5% seen once. This CDR3 spans 12 amino acids. Trimming cost V 1 base and J 0 bases, with 3 bases left between them. Germline lookup yields CDR1 GTSNPN and CDR2 SVGIG (reference sequence). This receptor was identified in a male donor with ankylosing spondylitis. The V gene is TRBV30, the J gene TRBJ1-1; no firm D call. The sample was blood, either unsorted or a sorted T cell fraction (not recorded which). CDR3 region: CAWSGMNTEAFF. The CDR3 DNA reads as TGTGCCTGGAGTGGGATGAACACTGAAGCTTTCTTT.